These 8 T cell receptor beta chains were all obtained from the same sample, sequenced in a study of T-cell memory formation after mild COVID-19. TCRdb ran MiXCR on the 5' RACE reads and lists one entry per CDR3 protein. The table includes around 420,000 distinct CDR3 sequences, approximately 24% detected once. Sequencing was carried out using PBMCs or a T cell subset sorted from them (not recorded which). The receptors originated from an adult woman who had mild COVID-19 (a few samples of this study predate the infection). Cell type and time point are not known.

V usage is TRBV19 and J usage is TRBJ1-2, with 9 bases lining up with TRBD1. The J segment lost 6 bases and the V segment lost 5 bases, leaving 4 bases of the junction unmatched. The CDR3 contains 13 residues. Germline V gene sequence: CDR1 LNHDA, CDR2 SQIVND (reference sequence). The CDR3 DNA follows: TGTGCCAGTAGTTTTCGGGACAGGGATGGCTACACCTTC. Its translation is CASSFRDRDGYTF.

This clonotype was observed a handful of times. Here the CDR3 DNA reads TGCAGTGCGCTCGGGCGGATAGACGAGCAGTACTTC. Translation gives CSALGRIDEQYF. The chain employs TRBV20-1 and TRBJ2-7; no firm D call. V gave up 6 bases and J gave up 5 bases, with 14 bases separating them. Germline CDR1 reads DFQATT; CDR2 reads SNEGSKA (reference sequence). The CDR3 is 12 residues long.

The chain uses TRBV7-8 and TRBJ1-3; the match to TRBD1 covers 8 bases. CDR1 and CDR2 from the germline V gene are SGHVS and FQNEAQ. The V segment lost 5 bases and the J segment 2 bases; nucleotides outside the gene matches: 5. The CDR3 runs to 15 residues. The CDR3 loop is CASSPGGIPGNTIYF. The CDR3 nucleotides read TGTGCCAGCAGCCCAGGGGGCATCCCTGGAAACACCATATATTTT.

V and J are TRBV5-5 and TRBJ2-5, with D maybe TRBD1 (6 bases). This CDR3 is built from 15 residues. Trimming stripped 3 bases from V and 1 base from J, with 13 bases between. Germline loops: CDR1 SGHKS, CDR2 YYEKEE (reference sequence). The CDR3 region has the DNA TGTGCCAGCAGCTGGACACAGGGCGCCCAAGAGACCCAGTACTTC. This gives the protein CASSWTQGAQETQYF.

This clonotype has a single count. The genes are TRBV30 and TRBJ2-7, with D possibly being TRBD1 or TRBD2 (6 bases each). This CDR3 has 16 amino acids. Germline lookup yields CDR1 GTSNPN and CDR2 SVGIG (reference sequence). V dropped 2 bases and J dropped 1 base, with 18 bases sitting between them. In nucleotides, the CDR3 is TGTGCCTGGAGTCGAACGAGGGGGGCCGATTCCTACGAGCAGTACTTC. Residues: CAWSRTRGADSYEQYF.

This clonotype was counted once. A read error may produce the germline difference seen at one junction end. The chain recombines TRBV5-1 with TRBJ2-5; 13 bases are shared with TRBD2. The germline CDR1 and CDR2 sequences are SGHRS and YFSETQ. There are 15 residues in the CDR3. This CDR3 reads CASSRTSGGGETLYF. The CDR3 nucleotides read TGCGCCAGCAGCCGGACTAGCGGGGGTGGGGAGACCCTGTACTTC.

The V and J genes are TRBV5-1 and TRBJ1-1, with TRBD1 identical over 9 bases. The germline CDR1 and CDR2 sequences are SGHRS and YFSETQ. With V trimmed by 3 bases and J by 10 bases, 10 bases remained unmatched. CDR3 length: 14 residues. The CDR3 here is CASSWDREYLRAFF. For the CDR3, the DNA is TGCGCCAGCAGCTGGGACAGGGAGTACCTGCGAGCTTTCTTT.

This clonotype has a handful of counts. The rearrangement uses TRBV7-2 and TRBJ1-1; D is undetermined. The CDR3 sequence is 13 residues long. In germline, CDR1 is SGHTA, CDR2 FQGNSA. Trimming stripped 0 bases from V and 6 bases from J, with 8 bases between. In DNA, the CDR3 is TGTGCCAGCAGCTTAGCACAGTTTGCTGAAGCTTTCTTT. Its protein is CASSLAQFAEAFF. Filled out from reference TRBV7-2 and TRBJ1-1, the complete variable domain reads GAGVSQSPSNKVTEKGKDVELRCDPISGHTALYWYRQSLGQGLEFLIYFQGNSAPDKSGLPSDRFSAERTGGSVSTLTIQRTQQEDSAVYLCASSLAQFAEAFFGQGTRLTVV.